This TCR beta chain was identified in a study of beta chain features in type 1 diabetes. Study background: Patients and healthy donors were similar in age, gender and cell yields.

Sorted CD4+ subsets: naive, central memory, regulatory, stem cell-like memory (CD45RO/CCR7/CD25/CD127/CD95/CD27 panel). cDNA synthesis used the whole RNA isolate, giving expressed TCRB sequences. Average reads for naive, central memory and regulatory T cell samples were roughly 3.4 million. The table came from immunoSEQ multiplex PCR; TCRdb's copy has only in-frame clones and leaves some out. This sample has about 270,000 clones, with roughly an eighth found just once. This CDR3 has 12 residues. The ends lost 5 bases at V and 7 bases at J; junction bases unmatched: 3. Germline CDR1 reads SQVTM; CDR2 reads ANQGSEA. Findings and limits, study-wide: VDJ junctions from patients with type 1 diabetes contained fewer insertions and more deletions. Type 1 diabetes patients had moderately but significantly shorter TCRB CDR3s in all four CD4+ subsets.

This clone was found a few times. Its antigen is undetermined. This TCR came from a man in his thirties or forties with type 1 diabetes. Input material: naive CD4+ T cells from blood. The chain couples TRBV29-1 to TRBJ2-4, with TRBD1 identical over 9 bases. CDR3 coding DNA: TGCAGCGTTACAGGGGGCGAGAACATTCAGTACTTC. Translated, it gives CSVTGGENIQYF.